The present T cell receptor (beta chain) was sequenced within a study of T cell responses to AZD1222 COVID-19 vaccine. The CDR3 totals 14 residues. Trimming removed 5 bases from V and 4 bases from J; junction bases left unmatched: 3. Germline CDR1 is SGHVS and CDR2 is FQNEAQ. Libraries were prepared by immunoSEQ multiplex PCR; TCRdb keeps only in-frame clonotypes and omits some of them. The sample holds more than 85,000 clones, about 86% seen once. The receptor comes from an adult in good health. This rearrangement joins TRBV7-8 to TRBJ2-2; 8 bases align to TRBD1. The sample was peripheral blood, taken on day 0 of AZD1222 vaccination. The CDR3 nucleotides are TGTGCCAGCAGCCGAGGACAGGGCACCGGGGAGCTGTTTTTT. It codes for CASSRGQGTGELFF.